This T cell receptor (beta chain) was retrieved from a study of tumor and adjacent non-tumor tissue in lung cancer. At the level of the study: Stage I to III disease affected approximately 11 men and roughly five women aged about 31 to 80.

This CDR3 has 15 residues. Germline CDR1 MDHEN, CDR2 SYDVKM. Trimming stripped 4 bases from V and 5 bases from J, with 14 bases between. No cell sorting was done before RNA was extracted from the tissue. To note about this clonotype: Its specificity is unknown.

Notes on the study in general: Compared with tumor, normal lung showed significantly lower TCR diversity.

Three rounds of nested PCR, following a modified ARM-PCR protocol, produced the TCRbeta library. TCRdb redid the calling of the multiplex PCR reads with MiXCR, one entry per CDR3 protein. The sample has roughly 93,000 distinct CDR3 sequences; around 71% are singletons. The sequencing sample was made of lung tumor tissue. The clonotype was recovered from a man aged 55 to 70 with non-small cell lung cancer. This chain connects TRBV28 to TRBJ1-4, with D perhaps matching TRBD1 (5 bases). CDR3 region: CASSWGRCVNEKLFF. The CDR3 coding sequence is TGTGCCAGCAGTTGGGGCAGGTGTGTAAATGAAAAACTGTTTTTT.